The next 5 T cell receptor beta chains were all read from a single sample in a study of blood T cell repertoires in COVID-19 (dated by TCRdb to the early 2020s). Libraries were prepared through the immunoSEQ multiplex PCR assay. TCRdb provides this immuneACCESS table in a form limited to in-frame rearrangements. Some clones are lacking; in checked studies, under half of them reflect an unresolved V gene, and why the rest are absent is not known. For this sample there are a few hundred thousand clones; 90% to 95% appear just once. The ten largest clones take up about 0.83% of the sample. Sequenced sample: PBMCs or T cells enriched from blood (not recorded which). These receptors all come from a middle-aged woman who had been exposed to COVID-19.

This clone has just one count. The V gene is TRBV19, the J gene TRBJ2-1; weak D call: TRBD2 (6 bases). The CDR3 consists of 14 residues. CDR1 and CDR2 (germline): LNHDA, SQIVND (reference sequence). Trimming took off 5 bases at V and 8 bases at J, with 16 bases between the two ends. CDR3 region: CASSPNGGFDEQFF. CDR3 DNA sequence: TGTGCCAGTAGTCCTAACGGAGGGTTCGATGAGCAGTTCTTC.

This chain joins TRBV18 and TRBJ2-3; no reliable D call. V dropped 9 bases and J dropped 0 bases, with 7 bases sitting between them. The CDR3 totals 12 residues. From germline, CDR1 is KGHSH and CDR2 LQKENI. The CDR3: CASSTSTDTQYF. The CDR3 region has the DNA TGTGCCAGTTCCACTAGCACAGATACGCAGTATTTT. Looking up the rest from reference TRBV18 and TRBJ2-3 gives the full variable domain: NAGVMQNPRHLVRRRGQEARLRCSPMKGHSHVYWYRQLPEEGLKFMVYLQKENIIDESGMPKERFSAEFPKEGPSILRIQQVVRGDSAAYFCASSTSTDTQYFGPGTRLTVL.

The V gene is TRBV30, the J gene TRBJ2-1; D perhaps matches TRBD1 (6 bases). Germline values: CDR1 GTSNPN, CDR2 SVGIG (reference sequence). This CDR3 region has 12 residues. The V and J ends lost 0 bases and 8 bases respectively, with 8 bases between them. The CDR3 coding sequence is TGTGCCTGGAGTGTGGGGGCTGATGAGCAGTTCTTC. It yields the protein CAWSVGADEQFF. The entire variable domain, with the rest obtained from reference TRBV30 and TRBJ2-1, is as follows: SQTIHQWPATLVQPVGSPLSLECTVEGTSNPNLYWYRQAAGRGLQLLFYSVGIGQISSEVPQNLSASRPQDRQFILSSKKLLLSDSGFYLCAWSVGADEQFFGPGTRLTVL.

The V gene is TRBV30, the J gene TRBJ1-5, with D possibly TRBD1 on 5 matching bases. This CDR3 comprises 16 residues. The ends were cut back, 3 bases at V and 4 bases at J, with 19 bases in the middle. Per germline, CDR1 GTSNPN and CDR2 SVGIG (reference sequence). The CDR3 is CAWRSFRGGANQPQHF. CDR3 nucleotide sequence: TGTGCCTGGAGGTCGTTTCGCGGAGGGGCAAATCAGCCCCAGCATTTT.

This chain links TRBV29-1 with TRBJ1-2; 7 bases fit TRBD1. J lost 3 bases, V lost 4 bases, and 5 bases had no gene match. The CDR3 is 13 residues long. CDR1 and CDR2 (germline): SQVTM, ANQGSEA. The CDR3, as DNA: TGCAGCGTTGCTTCCGGGACAGACTATGGCTACACCTTC. Translation: CSVASGTDYGYTF.